One and the same sample provided the 22 T cell receptor beta chains below, sequenced in a study of identical twins. TCRdb processed the 5' RACE reads anew with MiXCR; each CDR3 protein has one entry. In the table there are hundreds of thousands of distinct CDR3 sequences, roughly 7.1% of which are singletons. The sample was also reused in another study, on yellow fever vaccine responses in identical twins.

Source material: PBMCs. The origin of the receptors is a young woman in good health.

The chain carries TRBV19 and TRBJ2-7, with 7 bases identical to TRBD2. Germline V gene data show CDR1 as LNHDA and CDR2 as SQIVND (reference sequence). This CDR3 is built from 13 residues. The V and J ends lost 4 bases and 3 bases, in that order; junction bases with no gene match: 3. The CDR3 loop is CASSSGRGYEQYF. The CDR3, as DNA: TGTGCCAGTAGTAGCGGGAGAGGCTACGAGCAGTACTTC.

This clonotype was seen a handful of times. The chain has TRBV6-5 and TRBJ2-1; 9 bases align to TRBD2. CDR3 length equals 17 residues. Trimming at V came to 4 bases and at J to 10 bases, leaving 17 bases not matched to a gene. Germline V CDR1 and CDR2: MNHEY, SVGAGI. The CDR3 coding sequence is TGTGCCAGCAGTTGGGATTACCAAGGCGGGGGGGCCCGGGAGCAGTTCTTC. It translates to CASSWDYQGGGAREQFF.

This clonotype appeared many times. This sequence joins TRBV4-1 and TRBJ1-1; D gene uncertain. V lost 0 bases and J 6 bases, leaving 11 bases between the germline ends. This CDR3 is 14 amino acids long. Germline CDR1 reads MGHRA; CDR2 reads YSYEKL. The CDR3 loop is CASSQEGSRPEAFF. The CDR3 DNA is TGCGCCAGCAGCCAAGAGGGATCCCGCCCTGAAGCTTTCTTT.

This clonotype has a handful of counts. The chain links TRBV7-9 to TRBJ2-7, with 7 bases identical to TRBD1. The trim removed 5 bases at V and 1 base at J, leaving 8 bases unmatched. CDR1 is SEHNR, CDR2 FQNEAQ, per germline (reference sequence). This CDR3 has 15 residues. The CDR3 spells CASSPPDRNSYEQYF. CDR3 bases: TGTGCCAGCAGCCCCCCGGACAGGAATTCCTACGAGCAGTACTTC.

This clonotype showed up many times. The rearrangement uses TRBV7-8 and TRBJ2-1, with D possibly TRBD1 on 5 matching bases. The CDR3 covers 15 residues. CDR1 and CDR2 (germline): SGHVS, FQNEAQ. With 5 bases removed from V and 1 base from J, the gap between germline ends came to 12 bases. In DNA form, the CDR3 reads TGTGCCAGCAGCGCCAGGGTCGTGTCCTACAATGAGCAGTTCTTC. This translates into CASSARVVSYNEQFF. The complete variable domain, with remaining parts taken from reference TRBV7-8 and TRBJ2-1, reads GAGVSQSPRYKVAKRGQDVALRCDPISGHVSLFWYQQALGQGPEFLTYFQNEAQLDKSGLPSDRFFAERPEGSVSTLKIQRTQQEDSAVYLCASSARVVSYNEQFFGPGTRLTVL.

There are many counts of this clonotype. The chain combines TRBV12-3 or TRBV12-4 with TRBJ2-1; no clear D gene. The CDR3 sequence is 17 residues long. Trimming shortened V by 6 bases and J by 4 bases, and 22 bases separated the two germline ends. The CDR3 region has the DNA TGTGCCAGCAGCAACCCCAAGGGCCAGCTAATATACAATGAGCAGTTCTTC. Residues: CASSNPKGQLIYNEQFF.

This clonotype was counted only a few times. CDR3 nucleotides: TGCGCCAGCAGTCATTCGCTAGCGGGGCAATACGAGCAGTACTTC. This sequence encodes CASSHSLAGQYEQYF. The chain links TRBV10-2 to TRBJ2-7, with 9 bases lining up with TRBD2. The junction had 9 bases not matched to a gene; V was cut back by 5 bases and J by 4 bases. Germline values: CDR1 WSHSY, CDR2 SAAADI. The CDR3 consists of 15 residues.

This clonotype was observed a handful of times. V gene TRBV24-1 combines with J gene TRBJ1-5; D might be TRBD1 (5 bases). The CDR3 is made up of 14 amino acids. Trimming pared 1 base from V and 5 bases from J, leaving 8 bases between. Looked up from germline, CDR1 is KGHDR and CDR2 is SFDVKD. The CDR3 DNA follows: TGTGCCACCAGTGATTTTAAAGGGGATCAGCCCCAGCATTTT. Residues: CATSDFKGDQPQHF.

This clonotype was observed a handful of times. The rearrangement links TRBV3-1 to TRBJ1-2; D gene ambiguous. Between the trimmed V and J ends, which lost 1 base and 5 bases, there was a span of 5 bases. Looked up from germline, CDR1 is LGHDT and CDR2 is YNNKEL (reference sequence). The length of the CDR3 is 12 residues. The CDR3 loop is CASSQAVYGYTF. DNA for the CDR3: TGTGCCAGCAGCCAAGCAGTGTATGGCTACACCTTC. The whole variable domain, remainder taken from reference TRBV3-1 and TRBJ1-2, is DTAVSQTPKYLVTQMGNDKSIKCEQNLGHDTMYWYKQDSKKFLKIMFSYNNKELIINETVPNRFSPKSPDKAHLNLHINSLELGDSAVYFCASSQAVYGYTFGSGTRLTVV.

Only a few counts were recorded for this clonotype. V usage is TRBV10-1 and J usage is TRBJ2-2; 9 bases fit TRBD2. The CDR3 has 18 amino acids. Germline CDR1 reads WNHNN; CDR2 reads SYGVQD (reference sequence). V dropped 6 bases and J dropped 5; count of bases not matched to a gene: 16. This CDR3 reads CASRNSGIGGRGTGELFF. The CDR3 nucleotides read TGCGCCAGCAGAAACTCCGGTATAGGCGGGAGGGGAACCGGGGAGCTGTTTTTT.

This clonotype was picked up many times. V and J are TRBV24-1 and TRBJ1-4; D is unresolved. The CDR3 sequence is 15 residues long. The germline V gene has CDR1 KGHDR and CDR2 SFDVKD. V lost 2 bases to trimming and J lost 8 bases, with 14 bases between them. CDR3 coding DNA: TGTGCCACCAGTGATTCCCCGGATTTAGGAGAAAAACTGTTTTTT. Translation: CATSDSPDLGEKLFF.

This clonotype has a count of ten or more. CDR3 nucleotides: TGTGCCAGCTCACCGGGGATCCTGGCCGGGGAGCTGTTTTTT. This gives the protein CASSPGILAGELFF. The rearrangement joins TRBV18 to TRBJ2-2; D gene uncertain. CDR1 and CDR2 from the germline V gene are KGHSH and LQKENI. Between the trimmed V and J ends, which lost 3 bases and 6 bases, there was a span of 11 bases. The length of the CDR3 is 14 residues.

The rearrangement uses TRBV28 and TRBJ2-5, with a weak D call TRBD1 (7 bases). Per the germline V gene, CDR1 is MDHEN and CDR2 is SYDVKM. The CDR3 is 13 residues long. V lost 4 bases to trimming and J lost 6 bases, with 12 bases between them. The CDR3 coding sequence is TGTGCCAGCAGTTCAGGAGGGGGCAAGACCCAGTACTTC. The encoded protein is CASSSGGGKTQYF.

A few counts support this clonotype. The rearrangement uses TRBV15 and TRBJ1-6; 8 nucleotides line up with TRBD1. CDR1 is LNHNV, CDR2 YYDKDF, per germline (reference sequence). After removal of 1 base from V and 9 bases from J, the junction contained 8 bases not matched to a gene. The CDR3 runs to 16 residues. The CDR3 nucleotides read TGTGCCACCAGCAGAGTCCCCGGGACAGGATCTTCACCCCTCCACTTT. It yields the protein CATSRVPGTGSSPLHF.

As concerns this clonotype: Possible read error: a much larger clone is one base away. The chain couples TRBV12-3 or TRBV12-4 to TRBJ2-1, with D uncertain. This CDR3 contains 11 residues. The CDR3 here is CASSPRNEHFF. The DNA of the CDR3 is TGTGCCAGCAGTCCCCGCAATGAGCATTTCTTC.

The V gene is TRBV12-3 or TRBV12-4, the J gene TRBJ2-7, with 7 bases aligning to TRBD1. This CDR3 region has 18 residues. Trimming took 11 bases from V and 2 from J; bases not matched to a gene: 24. CDR3 region: CAFCLRSEVRDRPYEQYF. CDR3 in DNA: TGTGCCTTCTGTTTAAGGTCAGAGGTCCGGGACAGACCCTACGAGCAGTACTTC.

The V call is TRBV6-5, the J call TRBJ2-4, with D hard to call. The CDR3 spans 16 residues. V was shortened by 0 bases and J by 3 bases, with 12 bases between the two germline ends. Germline lookup yields CDR1 MNHEY and CDR2 SVGAGI. The CDR3 loop is CASSYSRKELKNIQYF. The CDR3 coding sequence is TGTGCCAGCAGTTACTCGAGAAAGGAGCTCAAAAACATTCAGTACTTC.

The genes are TRBV20-1 and TRBJ2-6; maybe TRBD1 (6 bases). Germline V gene lookup returns CDR1 DFQATT and CDR2 SNEGSKA (reference sequence). The V end lost 3 bases, the J end lost 2 bases, and 11 bases lay between the germline ends. The CDR3 is 15 residues long. CDR3 protein: CSASKGDPGANVLTF. CDR3 sequence (DNA): TGCAGTGCTAGTAAGGGGGACCCTGGGGCCAACGTCCTGACTTTC.

This clonotype was observed at least ten times. The chain combines TRBV6-5 with TRBJ1-2, with D tentatively TRBD1 (6 bases). From germline, CDR1 is MNHEY and CDR2 SVGAGI. The length of the CDR3 is 12 residues. V dropped 6 bases and J dropped 2 bases, with 7 bases sitting between them. CDR3 residues: CASRQGNYGYTF. The CDR3 DNA is TGTGCCAGCAGGCAGGGGAACTATGGCTACACCTTC.

This clonotype showed up many times. This chain's CDR3 is CASSSRLAGAYEQFF. In DNA, the CDR3 is TGTGCCAGCAGCTCCCGGCTAGCGGGAGCCTATGAGCAGTTCTTC. The chain carries TRBV5-5 and TRBJ2-1, with 10 bases identical to TRBD2. This CDR3 spans 15 amino acids. Trimming took 3 bases from V and 8 from J; bases not matched to a gene: 8. Germline V CDR1 and CDR2: SGHKS, YYEKEE (reference sequence).

Ten or more counts support this clonotype. The chain recombines TRBV29-1 with TRBJ1-2; D might be TRBD1 (6 bases). With 4 bases removed from V and 3 bases from J, the gap between germline ends came to 15 bases. Germline lookup yields CDR1 SQVTM and CDR2 ANQGSEA. The CDR3 spans 14 residues. The CDR3 DNA is TGCAGCGTTGCCCGGGGGGCAGCGGACTATGGCTACACCTTC. Translation: CSVARGAADYGYTF.

This clonotype appeared many times. The rearrangement links TRBV6-1 to TRBJ2-5; 8 bases are a match to TRBD1. Looked up from germline, CDR1 is MNHNS and CDR2 is SASEGT. With 6 bases clipped from V and 2 bases from J, the junction kept 5 bases outside the gene matches. There are 14 residues in the CDR3. CDR3 DNA: TGTGCCAGCAGAAACGGACAGGGTCAAGAGACCCAGTACTTC. It encodes CASRNGQGQETQYF.